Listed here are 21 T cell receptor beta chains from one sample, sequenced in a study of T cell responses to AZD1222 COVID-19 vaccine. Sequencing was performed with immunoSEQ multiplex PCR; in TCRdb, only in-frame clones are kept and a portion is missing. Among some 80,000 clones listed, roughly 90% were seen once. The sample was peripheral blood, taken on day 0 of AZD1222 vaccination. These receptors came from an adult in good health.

CDR3 coding DNA: TGTGCCACCCGCCATCGGGCTAGCGGGAGTTCTGCCTACGAGCAGTACTTC. It yields the protein CATRHRASGSSAYEQYF. The chain couples TRBV10-3 to TRBJ2-7; 10 nucleotides match TRBD2. CDR1 ENHRY and CDR2 SYGVKD come from the germline V gene. The CDR3 covers 17 residues. V lost 10 bases, J lost 2 bases, and 17 bases stayed unmatched.

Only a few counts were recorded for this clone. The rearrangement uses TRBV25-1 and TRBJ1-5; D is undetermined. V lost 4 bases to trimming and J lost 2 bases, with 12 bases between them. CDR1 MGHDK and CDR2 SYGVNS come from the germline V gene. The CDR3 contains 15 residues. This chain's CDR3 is CASSATGQGNQPQHF. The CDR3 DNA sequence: TGTGCCAGCAGTGCCACCGGGCAGGGCAATCAGCCCCAGCATTTT.

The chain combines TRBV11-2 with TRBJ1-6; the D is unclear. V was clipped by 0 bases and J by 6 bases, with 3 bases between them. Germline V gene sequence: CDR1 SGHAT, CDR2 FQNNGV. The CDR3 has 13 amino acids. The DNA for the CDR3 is TGTGCCAGCAGCTTAGACGGTAATTCACCCCTCCACTTT. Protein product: CASSLDGNSPLHF.

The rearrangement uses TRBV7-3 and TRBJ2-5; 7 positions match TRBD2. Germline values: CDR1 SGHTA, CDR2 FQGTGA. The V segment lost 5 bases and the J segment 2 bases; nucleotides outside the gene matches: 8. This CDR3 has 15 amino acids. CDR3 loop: CASSPLGGAQETQYF. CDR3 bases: TGTGCCAGCAGCCCCCTGGGAGGGGCTCAAGAGACCCAGTACTTC.

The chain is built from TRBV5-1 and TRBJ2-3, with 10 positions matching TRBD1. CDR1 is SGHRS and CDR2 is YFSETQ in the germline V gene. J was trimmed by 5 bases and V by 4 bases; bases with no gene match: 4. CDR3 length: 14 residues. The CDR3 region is CASSPGQGVDTQYF. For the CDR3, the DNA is TGCGCCAGCAGCCCCGGACAGGGGGTAGATACGCAGTATTTT.

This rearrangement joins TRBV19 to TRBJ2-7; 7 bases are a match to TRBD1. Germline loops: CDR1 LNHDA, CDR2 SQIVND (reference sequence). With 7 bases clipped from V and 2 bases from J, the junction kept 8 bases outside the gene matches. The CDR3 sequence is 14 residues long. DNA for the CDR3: TGTGCCAGTACCCTTGGACAGGATCCCTACGAGCAGTACTTC. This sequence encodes CASTLGQDPYEQYF.

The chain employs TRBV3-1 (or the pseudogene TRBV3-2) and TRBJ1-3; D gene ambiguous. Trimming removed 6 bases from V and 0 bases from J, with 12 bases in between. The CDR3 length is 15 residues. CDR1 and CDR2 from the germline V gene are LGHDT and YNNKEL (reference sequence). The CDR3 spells CASSSTDGSGNTIYF. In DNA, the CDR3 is TGTGCCAGCAGTTCCACCGACGGCTCTGGAAACACCATATATTTT.

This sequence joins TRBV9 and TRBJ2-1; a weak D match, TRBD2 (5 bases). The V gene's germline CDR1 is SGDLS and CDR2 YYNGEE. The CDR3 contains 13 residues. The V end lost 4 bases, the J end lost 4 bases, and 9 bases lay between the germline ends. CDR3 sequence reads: CASSLSGYNEQFF. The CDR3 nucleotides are TGTGCCAGCAGCCTCAGCGGATACAATGAGCAGTTCTTC.

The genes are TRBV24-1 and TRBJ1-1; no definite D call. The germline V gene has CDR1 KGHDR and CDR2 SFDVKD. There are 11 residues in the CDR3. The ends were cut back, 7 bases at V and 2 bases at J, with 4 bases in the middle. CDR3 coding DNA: TGTGCCACCAGCAGCAACACTGAAGCTTTCTTT. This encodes CATSSNTEAFF.

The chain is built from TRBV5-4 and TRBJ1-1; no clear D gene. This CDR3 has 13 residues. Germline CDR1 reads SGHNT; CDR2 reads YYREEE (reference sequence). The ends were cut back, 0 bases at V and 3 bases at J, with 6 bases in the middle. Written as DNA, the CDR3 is TGTGCCAGCAGCTTGGGCCCCCACACTGAAGCTTTCTTT. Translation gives CASSLGPHTEAFF.

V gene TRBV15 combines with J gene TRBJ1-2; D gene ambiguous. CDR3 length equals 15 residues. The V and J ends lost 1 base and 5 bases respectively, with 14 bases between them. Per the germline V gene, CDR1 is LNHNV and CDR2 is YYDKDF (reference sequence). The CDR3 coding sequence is TGTGCCACCAGCAGAGGCGGAGAATCGGGGTATGGCTACACCTTC. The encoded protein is CATSRGGESGYGYTF.

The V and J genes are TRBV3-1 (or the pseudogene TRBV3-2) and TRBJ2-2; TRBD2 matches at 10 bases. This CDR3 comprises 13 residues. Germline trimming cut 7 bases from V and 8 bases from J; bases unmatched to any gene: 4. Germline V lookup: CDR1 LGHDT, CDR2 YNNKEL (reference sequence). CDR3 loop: CASKPSGRGELFF. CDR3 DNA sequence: TGTGCCAGCAAACCTAGCGGGAGAGGGGAGCTGTTTTTT.

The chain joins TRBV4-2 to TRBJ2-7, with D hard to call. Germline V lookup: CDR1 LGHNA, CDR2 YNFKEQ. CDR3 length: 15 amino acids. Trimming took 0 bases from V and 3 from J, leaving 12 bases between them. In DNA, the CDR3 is TGTGCCAGCAGCCAAGATCGAGACGGTTTCTACGAGCAGTACTTC. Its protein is CASSQDRDGFYEQYF.

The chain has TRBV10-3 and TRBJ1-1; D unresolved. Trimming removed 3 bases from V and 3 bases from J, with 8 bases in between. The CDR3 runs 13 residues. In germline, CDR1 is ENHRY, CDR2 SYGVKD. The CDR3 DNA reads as TGTGCCATCAGTGAAAGCAGAGACACTGAAGCTTTCTTT. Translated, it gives CAISESRDTEAFF.

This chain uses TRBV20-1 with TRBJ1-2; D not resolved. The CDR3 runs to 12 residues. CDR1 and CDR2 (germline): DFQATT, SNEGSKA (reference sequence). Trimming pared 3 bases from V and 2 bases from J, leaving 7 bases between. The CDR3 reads CSASGLNYGYTF. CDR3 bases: TGCAGTGCTAGTGGCTTGAACTATGGCTACACCTTC.

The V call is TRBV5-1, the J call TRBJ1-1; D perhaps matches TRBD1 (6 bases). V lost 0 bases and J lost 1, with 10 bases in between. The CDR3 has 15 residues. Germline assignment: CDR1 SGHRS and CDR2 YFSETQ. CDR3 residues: CASSLAGQPNTEAFF. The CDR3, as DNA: TGCGCCAGCAGCTTGGCCGGACAGCCGAACACTGAAGCTTTCTTT.

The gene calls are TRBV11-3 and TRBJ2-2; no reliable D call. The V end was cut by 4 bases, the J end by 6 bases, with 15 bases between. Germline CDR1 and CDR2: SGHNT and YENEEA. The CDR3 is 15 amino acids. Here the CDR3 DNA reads TGTGCCAGCAGCTCCCCAGGAAAGGGTGCCGGGGAGCTGTTTTTT. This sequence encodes CASSSPGKGAGELFF.

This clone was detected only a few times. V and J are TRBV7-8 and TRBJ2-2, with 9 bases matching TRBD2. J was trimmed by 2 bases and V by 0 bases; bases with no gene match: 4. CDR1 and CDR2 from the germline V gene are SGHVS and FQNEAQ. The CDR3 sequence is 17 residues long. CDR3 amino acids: CASSLAAGGLNTGELFF. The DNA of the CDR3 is TGTGCCAGCAGCTTAGCAGCGGGGGGCCTTAACACCGGGGAGCTGTTTTTT.

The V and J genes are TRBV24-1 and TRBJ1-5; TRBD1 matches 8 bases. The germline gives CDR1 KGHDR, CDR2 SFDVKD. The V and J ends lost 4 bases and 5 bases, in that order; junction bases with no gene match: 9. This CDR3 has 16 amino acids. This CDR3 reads CATSDPSQGADQPQHF. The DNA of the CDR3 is TGTGCCACCAGTGACCCCTCTCAGGGGGCGGATCAGCCCCAGCATTTT.

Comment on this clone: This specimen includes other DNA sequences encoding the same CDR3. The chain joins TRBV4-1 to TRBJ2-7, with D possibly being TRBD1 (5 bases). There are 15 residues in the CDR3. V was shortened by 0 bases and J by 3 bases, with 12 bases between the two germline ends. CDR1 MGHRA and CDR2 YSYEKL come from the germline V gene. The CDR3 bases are TGCGCCAGCAGCCAAGATAGTATAGGGGTCTACGAGCAGTACTTC. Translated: CASSQDSIGVYEQYF.

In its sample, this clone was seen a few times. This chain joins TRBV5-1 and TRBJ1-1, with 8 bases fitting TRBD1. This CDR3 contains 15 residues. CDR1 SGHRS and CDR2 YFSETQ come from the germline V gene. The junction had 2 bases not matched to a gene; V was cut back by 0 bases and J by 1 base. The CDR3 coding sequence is TGCGCCAGCAGCTTGGCGGGACAGGCGAACACTGAAGCTTTCTTT. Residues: CASSLAGQANTEAFF.